This T cell receptor beta chain derives from a study of T-cell memory formation after mild COVID-19. This clonotype has only a few counts. From the 5' RACE reads, TCRdb called clonotypes with MiXCR, one entry per CDR3 protein. The sample holds approximately 260,000 distinct CDR3 sequences, 15% to 20% seen once. The ends were cut back, 3 bases at V and 5 bases at J, with 10 bases in the middle. This CDR3 region has 13 residues. Germline V gene data show CDR1 as KGHSH and CDR2 as LQKENI. The sample taken for sequencing was PBMCs or a T cell subset sorted from them (not recorded which). This sequence joins TRBV18 and TRBJ1-2, with D uncertain. The source is a man younger than 35 who had mild COVID-19 (a few samples of this study predate the infection). Cell type and time point are not known. This chain's CDR3 is CASSPTTRYGYTF. As DNA, the CDR3 is TGTGCCAGCTCACCCACCACCCGATATGGCTACACCTTC.